The 15 T cell receptor beta chains below all came from one sample that was sequenced in a study of T cell clonality in common variable immunodeficiency. Sequenced by immunoSEQ multiplex PCR; TCRdb stores in-frame clones only, minus some. There are about 52,000 clones in the sample, none observed a single time. Sample: peripheral blood mononuclear cells. The receptors here all came from a person between 18 and 75 years old in good health.

The sample holds many counts of this clone. The CDR3 end is not reached by the read, which stops 3 residues before it; the germline J gene fills it in. The chain has TRBV30 and TRBJ2-2; TRBD2 agrees at 7 bases. J was trimmed by 5 bases and V by 5 bases; bases with no gene match: 11. Per the germline V gene, CDR1 is GTSNPN and CDR2 is SVGIG (reference sequence). The CDR3 has 15 residues. The covered CDR3 bases are TGTGCCTGGTGCCCTGGGGGGGGTGGGACCGGGGAG. Amino acid sequence: CAWCPGGGGTGE. In full, the CDR3 is CAWCPGGGGTGELFF.

This clone has a count of ten or more. The CDR3 goes on 3 residues after the read ends, and that part is filled in from the germline J gene. The rearrangement joins TRBV19 to TRBJ2-4, with a possible D match to TRBD2 (6 bases). This CDR3 spans 14 amino acids. V lost 6 bases and J lost 0, with 9 bases in between. The germline gives CDR1 LNHDA, CDR2 SQIVND (reference sequence). This CDR3 reads CASRGGAAKNIQYF. The covered CDR3 bases are TGTGCCAGTAGGGGCGGGGCAGCCAAAAACATT.

In its sample, this clone was seen many times. The CDR3 end is not reached by the read, which stops 3 residues before it; the germline J gene fills it in. This chain uses TRBV30 with TRBJ1-4, with D perhaps matching TRBD1 (5 bases). From germline, CDR1 is GTSNPN and CDR2 SVGIG (reference sequence). V was pared by 4 bases and J by 0 bases, with 9 bases between. The length of the CDR3 is 14 residues. The DNA read from the CDR3 is TGTGCCTGGACGGGGGGAGCAACTAATGAAAAA. Protein product: CAWTGGATNEK. The CDR3 as a whole reads CAWTGGATNEKLFF.

This clone appeared many times. The read falls 3 residues short of the CDR3 end, and the missing part is taken from the germline J gene. The V gene is TRBV30, the J gene TRBJ1-1, with D perhaps TRBD1 (5 bases). The V and J ends lost 2 bases and 3 bases respectively, with 7 bases between them. In germline, CDR1 is GTSNPN, CDR2 SVGIG (reference sequence). The CDR3 spans 12 residues. The CDR3 loop reads CAWSRGYTEAFF. Incomplete CDR3 DNA: TGTGCCTGGAGTAGGGGTTACACTGAA.

Details on this clone: With a much larger clone just one base away, this may be a read error. The DNA ends 3 residues before the CDR3 does, and the rest of the CDR3 is filled in from the germline J gene. The same CDR3 also results from other DNA sequences found in this sample. The genes are TRBV30 and TRBJ1-3, with 7 bases fitting TRBD1. Germline CDR1 is GTSNPN and CDR2 is SVGIG (reference sequence). The CDR3 totals 13 residues. The CDR3 bases that were read are TGTGCCTGGATCACAGGGGCTGGAAACACA. Encoded protein: CAWITGAGNT. The complete CDR3 sequence is CAWITGAGNTIYF.

This clone has ten or more counts. The read halts 3 residues ahead of the CDR3 end, with the missing end drawn from the germline J gene. V is TRBV30 and J is TRBJ1-2, with a possible D match to TRBD1 (5 bases). V was pared by 0 bases and J by 4 bases, with 12 bases between. CDR1 and CDR2 (germline): GTSNPN, SVGIG (reference sequence). The CDR3 extends over 14 amino acids. This chain's CDR3 is CAWSVNRNSYGYTF. CDR3 DNA (partial): TGTGCCTGGAGTGTAAACAGGAATAGCTATGGC. The full variable domain, its missing parts supplied by reference TRBV30 and TRBJ1-2, is SQTIHQWPATLVQPVGSPLSLECTVEGTSNPNLYWYRQAAGRGLQLLFYSVGIGQISSEVPQNLSASRPQDRQFILSSKKLLLSDSGFYLCAWSVNRNSYGYTFGSGTRLTVV.

The table lists this clone with many counts. Incomplete CDR3 DNA: TGTGCCAGCAGTGGCCCAGGCGGGAGGGCCCTGGCAGATACG. This translates into CASSGPGGRALADT. The full-length CDR3 reads as CASSGPGGRALADTQYF. The V gene is TRBV2, the J gene TRBJ2-3; 9 bases map to TRBD2. The read falls 3 residues short of the CDR3 end, and the missing part is taken from the germline J gene. Germline CDR1 and CDR2: SNHLY and FYNNEI. V lost 4 bases to trimming and J lost 4 bases; unmatched junction nucleotides: 12. The CDR3 is 17 amino acids.

A note on this clone: The read terminates 3 residues before the CDR3 end, so the remaining end is supplied by the germline J gene. The V gene is TRBV7-9, the J gene TRBJ2-7; no clear D. V dropped 4 bases and J dropped 3 bases, with 13 bases sitting between them. In germline, CDR1 is SEHNR, CDR2 FQNEAQ (reference sequence). The CDR3 spans 14 residues. The CDR3: CASSSRPGFYEQYF. CDR3 DNA (partial): TGTGCCAGCAGCTCCCGCCCTGGCTTCTACGAG. Filled out from reference TRBV7-9 and TRBJ2-7, the complete variable domain reads DTGVSQNPRHKITKRGQNVTFRCDPISEHNRLYWYRQTLGQGPEFLTYFQNEAQLEKSRLLSDRFSAERPKGSFSTLEIQRTEQGDSAMYLCASSSRPGFYEQYFGPGTRLTVT.

This clone was picked up many times. The chain's CDR3 is CASSTGTSGHNEQFF. CDR3 bases read: TGTGCCAGTAGTACCGGGACTAGCGGGCACAATGAG. The V and J genes are TRBV19 and TRBJ2-1; TRBD2 aligns across 12 bases. Sequencing ends 3 residues short of the CDR3 end; the germline J gene provides the rest. Germline V CDR1 and CDR2: LNHDA, SQIVND (reference sequence). J lost 5 bases, V lost 4 bases, and 3 bases had no gene match. The CDR3 contains 15 residues.

This clone was seen at least ten times. The read halts 3 residues ahead of the CDR3 end, with the missing end drawn from the germline J gene. This sequence joins TRBV7-8 and TRBJ2-1; 10 positions agree with TRBD2. Trimming took 1 base from V and 9 from J; bases not matched to a gene: 6. Germline assignment: CDR1 SGHVS and CDR2 FQNEAQ. The CDR3 has 15 amino acids. CDR3 region: CASSLGLAGVLEQFF. The CDR3 bases that were read are TGTGCCAGCAGCTTAGGGCTAGCGGGAGTACTTGAG.

This clone was detected many times. With the read ending 3 residues before the CDR3 end, the germline J gene is used to fill in that end. The chain carries TRBV20-1 and TRBJ1-4; no definite D call. Trimming pared 5 bases from V and 7 bases from J, leaving 14 bases between. Germline V CDR1 and CDR2: DFQATT, SNEGSKA (reference sequence). The CDR3 has 13 amino acids. CDR3 protein: CSAFLRPGEKLFF. The CDR3 bases that were read are TGCAGTGCTTTCCTACGGCCGGGTGAAAAA.

This clone was seen ten or more times. The CDR3 goes on 3 residues after the read ends, and that part is filled in from the germline J gene. This chain connects TRBV12-3 or TRBV12-4 to TRBJ1-2; D is perhaps TRBD1 (5 bases). The CDR3 sequence is 14 residues long. CDR3 bases read: TGTGCCAGCAGTTTAGGGCCAGGGCGGGGAGGC. Its translation: CASSLGPGRGG. The whole CDR3 protein reads CASSLGPGRGGYTF.

This clone appeared a few times. The CDR3 goes on 3 residues after the read ends, and that part is filled in from the germline J gene. The chain uses TRBV5-1 and TRBJ2-2; tentatively, D is TRBD2 (7 bases). The CDR3 sequence is 18 residues long. The germline V gene has CDR1 SGHRS and CDR2 YFSETQ. The part of the CDR3 DNA that was read is TGCGCCAGCAGCGGGGGGGGCGACTCCTTTTCTGGGGCCAACGTG. Translation: CASSGGGDSFSGANV. The full CDR3 reads CASSGGGDSFSGANVLFF.

Ten or more counts support this clone. Read data end 3 residues before the CDR3 end; the end is taken from the germline J gene. The chain is built from TRBV6-1 and TRBJ1-2; possible D gene TRBD1, 5 bases. Germline lookup yields CDR1 MNHNS and CDR2 SASEGT. The CDR3 length is 15 residues. V lost 2 bases, J lost 5 bases, and 15 bases lay in between. Here the CDR3 reads CASSENVRGRYGYTF. Incomplete CDR3 DNA: TGTGCCAGCAGTGAAAATGTGCGGGGCAGGTATGGC.

In this sample, this clone turned up many times. The read terminates 3 residues before the CDR3 end, so the remaining end is supplied by the germline J gene. The J gene is TRBJ2-7, the V gene TRBV2; no clear D. The germline V gene has CDR1 SNHLY and CDR2 FYNNEI. This CDR3 contains 13 residues. Deletions cut 5 bases from V and 0 bases from J, with 8 bases between. Incomplete CDR3 DNA: TGTGCCAGCAGTCCTGGCGGCTCCTACGAG. It codes for CASSPGGSYE. The whole CDR3 sequence is CASSPGGSYEQYF.